The clone carrying this TCR beta chain was counted between two and nine times. The target antigen is unknown. V lost 1 base, J lost 2 bases, and 9 bases lay in between. Looked up from germline, CDR1 is SGHRS and CDR2 is YFSETQ. This CDR3 contains 14 residues. This sample's TCRbeta library carried unique molecular identifier barcodes. From the PCR reads, TCRdb called clonotypes with MiXCR, one entry per CDR3 protein. The sample holds some 310,000 distinct CDR3 sequences, around 20% seen once. The data originate from a study of T-cell reconstitution after alpha-beta-depleted transplantation in children. General study points: Diversity and T-cell counts at one year after transplant derived mostly from new T cells.

The specimen comprised PBMCs, mostly from graft donor cells, sampled 180 days after TCRalphabeta/CD19-depleted stem cell transplant. This rearrangement joins TRBV5-1 to TRBJ1-1; no reliable D call. This receptor was identified in a male patient between 5 and 17 years old who had a stem cell transplant for acute lymphoblastic leukemia, so the T cells may come from the graft donor. In DNA form, the CDR3 reads TGCGCCAGCAGCTTGATCAGTGGAAACACTGAAGCTTTCTTT. Residues: CASSLISGNTEAFF.